This T cell receptor beta chain stems from a study of control samples from healthy donors and cancer patients. TCRdb's copy holds only in-frame clones and misses some; the assay was immunoSEQ multiplex PCR. The sample holds 150,000 or so clones, roughly 89% seen once. J lost 3 bases, V lost 2 bases, and 6 bases had no gene match. CDR3 length equals 15 residues. CDR1 is KGHSH and CDR2 is LQKENI in the germline V gene. The V and J genes are TRBV18 and TRBJ2-7; the match to TRBD1 covers 8 bases. The sequence was collected from a man between 18 and 29 years old in good health. Input material: blood. The CDR3 loop reads CASSPGQGNFYEQYF. DNA for the CDR3: TGTGCCAGCTCACCAGGACAGGGAAATTTCTACGAGCAGTACTTC.